One sample yielded the 28 T cell receptor beta chains listed below, sequenced in a study of T-cell reconstitution after alpha-beta-depleted transplantation in children. This sample's TCRbeta library carried unique molecular identifier barcodes. TCRdb recomputed calls from the PCR reads with MiXCR, one row per CDR3 protein. This sample carries about 980,000 distinct CDR3 sequences, about 30% of them seen once, and the ten largest clones take 28%. This material consisted of PBMCs, mostly from graft donor cells, taken 360 days after TCRalphabeta/CD19-depleted stem cell transplant. The receptors originated from a boy in the first two years of life who had a stem cell transplant for SCID, so the T cells may come from the graft donor.

J is TRBJ2-1 and V is TRBV29-1; 7 nucleotides line up with TRBD1. Germline V gene sequence: CDR1 SQVTM, CDR2 ANQGSEA. J lost 7 bases, V lost 7 bases, and 7 bases had no gene match. The CDR3 sequence is 12 residues long. In DNA, the CDR3 is TGCAGCGCCGCCGGGACAGCAAATGAGCAGTTCTTC. Translating gives CSAAGTANEQFF.

This clonotype was recorded a few times. V gene TRBV5-1 combines with J gene TRBJ1-2; maybe TRBD1 (5 bases). V dropped 3 bases and J dropped 3 bases, with 15 bases sitting between them. The CDR3 sequence is 15 residues long. The germline CDR1 and CDR2 sequences are SGHRS and YFSETQ. The DNA of the CDR3 is TGCGCCAGCAGCTCCTCTGGGGGAATCTACTATGGCTACACCTTC. Translation: CASSSSGGIYYGYTF.

The chain is built from TRBV7-6 and TRBJ1-1; D uncertain. The CDR3 consists of 15 residues. V lost 3 bases, J lost 8 bases, and 19 bases lay in between. Germline-derived CDR1 and CDR2 are SGHVS and FNYEAQ. The CDR3 DNA is TGTGCCAGCAGCTTCCTTCCCGGCAGGCCAAGAGAAGCTTTCTTT. Translating gives CASSFLPGRPREAFF.

The chain carries TRBV5-6 and TRBJ2-1; D perhaps matches TRBD1 (6 bases). The CDR3 consists of 17 residues. Trimming pared 1 base from V and 5 bases from J, leaving 19 bases between. Germline assignment: CDR1 SGHDT and CDR2 YYEEEE. This CDR3 is CASSLSGVGRGHNEQFF. In nucleotides, the CDR3 is TGTGCCAGCAGCTTGAGTGGTGTCGGCAGGGGTCACAATGAGCAGTTCTTC. The complete variable domain, with remaining parts taken from reference TRBV5-6 and TRBJ2-1, reads DAGVTQSPTHLIKTRGQQVTLRCSPKSGHDTVSWYQQALGQGPQFIFQYYEEEERQRGNFPDRFSGHQFPNYSSELNVNALLLGDSALYLCASSLSGVGRGHNEQFFGPGTRLTVL.

Only a few counts were recorded for this clonotype. The chain has TRBV20-1 and TRBJ2-7; 9 positions match TRBD2. Germline lookup yields CDR1 DFQATT and CDR2 SNEGSKA (reference sequence). V gave up 3 bases and J gave up 3 bases; unmatched junction bases: 21. CDR3 length: 19 residues. As DNA, the CDR3 is TGCAGTGCTAGTGGGGAGGCGGCTAGCGGGGTCCCCTTACGCTACGAGCAGTACTTC. It is translated as CSASGEAASGVPLRYEQYF.

The chain employs TRBV7-2 and TRBJ2-2; D is ambiguous. This CDR3 has 15 amino acids. The V and J ends lost 3 bases and 6 bases respectively, with 14 bases between them. CDR1 is SGHTA, CDR2 FQGNSA, per germline. CDR3 coding DNA: TGTGCCAGCAGCTTGATGACTGGGTCAGCCGGGGAGCTGTTTTTT. The encoded protein is CASSLMTGSAGELFF.

There are many counts of this clonotype. This chain uses TRBV7-6 with TRBJ2-2, with 7 bases identical to TRBD1. From germline, CDR1 is SGHVS and CDR2 FNYEAQ. Losses at the gene ends were 4 bases for V and 5 bases for J; bases not matched to a gene: 13. CDR3 length: 17 amino acids. CDR3 bases: TGTGCCAGCAGCTCTATGATCTGGGGACAGAAGACCGGGGAGCTGTTTTTT. Translated, it gives CASSSMIWGQKTGELFF.

The rearrangement links TRBV15 to TRBJ2-5; D remains unclear. Germline CDR1 reads LNHNV; CDR2 reads YYDKDF (reference sequence). This CDR3 has 14 amino acids. Deletions cut 4 bases from V and 2 bases from J, with 11 bases between. CDR3: CATSTSLQQETQYF. The CDR3 DNA reads TGTGCCACCAGCACAAGCCTACAGCAAGAGACCCAGTACTTC. Filled out from reference TRBV15 and TRBJ2-5, the complete variable domain reads DAMVIQNPRYQVTQFGKPVTLSCSQTLNHNVMYWYQQKSSQAPKLLFHYYDKDFNNEADTPDNFQSRRPNTSFCFLDIRSPGLGDTAMYLCATSTSLQQETQYFGPGTRLLVL.

V is TRBV5-1 and J is TRBJ2-5; no clear D gene. CDR1 SGHRS and CDR2 YFSETQ come from the germline V gene. The CDR3 extends over 14 amino acids. Trimming stripped 1 base from V and 5 bases from J, with 12 bases between. CDR3 loop: CASSLQSSRETQYF. CDR3 nucleotide sequence: TGCGCCAGCAGCTTGCAGTCCTCGCGGGAGACCCAGTACTTC. The entire variable domain, with the rest obtained from reference TRBV5-1 and TRBJ2-5, is as follows: KAGVTQTPRYLIKTRGQQVTLSCSPISGHRSVSWYQQTPGQGLQFLFEYFSETQRNKGNFPGRFSGRQFSNSRSEMNVSTLELGDSALYLCASSLQSSRETQYFGPGTRLLVL.

There are a few counts of this clonotype. The chain links TRBV25-1 to TRBJ2-7; 10 nucleotides agree with TRBD1. The germline CDR1 and CDR2 sequences are MGHDK and SYGVNS. With V trimmed by 4 bases and J by 3 bases, 6 bases remained unmatched. The CDR3 runs to 15 residues. CDR3 DNA sequence: TGTGCCAGCAGTGCGGGACAGGGGTCGCGCTACGAGCAGTACTTC. Translating gives CASSAGQGSRYEQYF.

This clonotype was seen only a few times. This sequence joins TRBV29-1 and TRBJ2-1; D is unresolved. CDR3 length equals 11 residues. Deletions cut 4 bases from V and 5 bases from J, with 6 bases between. The germline gives CDR1 SQVTM, CDR2 ANQGSEA. The CDR3 nucleotides are TGCAGCGTTGCAAAGGACAATGAGCAGTTCTTC. Protein: CSVAKDNEQFF.

This chain joins TRBV18 and TRBJ2-7, with D unresolved. CDR3 length equals 13 residues. V was pared by 2 bases and J by 6 bases, with 11 bases between. Germline CDR1 and CDR2: KGHSH and LQKENI. CDR3 sequence reads: CASSPSKVPEQYF. The DNA of the CDR3 is TGTGCCAGCTCACCAAGCAAGGTCCCCGAGCAGTACTTC.

The V call is TRBV4-3, the J call TRBJ1-6, with D possibly being TRBD1 (5 bases). Germline V gene data show CDR1 as LGHNA and CDR2 as YSLEER. Trimming took off 0 bases at V and 8 bases at J, with 26 bases between the two ends. The CDR3 is 20 amino acids. CDR3 in DNA: TGCGCCAGCAGCCAAGATGTTGTGTCTGCAAATAACAGGCCCCATTCACCCCTCCACTTT. Its protein is CASSQDVVSANNRPHSPLHF.

J is TRBJ2-1 and V is TRBV11-2; TRBD2 aligns across 9 bases. The ends lost 2 bases at V and 8 bases at J; junction bases unmatched: 10. The CDR3 is 16 amino acids. Germline assignment: CDR1 SGHAT and CDR2 FQNNGV. DNA of the CDR3: TGTGCCAGCAGCTTACGTCTCGGGACTAGCAAGTATGAGCAGTTCTTC. It specifies CASSLRLGTSKYEQFF.

The chain links TRBV5-1 to TRBJ1-1; the match to TRBD1 covers 7 bases. In germline, CDR1 is SGHRS, CDR2 YFSETQ. This CDR3 is built from 14 residues. The trim removed 5 bases at V and 4 bases at J, leaving 8 bases unmatched. DNA of the CDR3: TGCGCCAGCAGTACAAAGGGGGCCAGCACTGAAGCTTTCTTT. It yields the protein CASSTKGASTEAFF. Together with reference TRBV5-1 and TRBJ1-1, the CDR3 gives the full variable domain: KAGVTQTPRYLIKTRGQQVTLSCSPISGHRSVSWYQQTPGQGLQFLFEYFSETQRNKGNFPGRFSGRQFSNSRSEMNVSTLELGDSALYLCASSTKGASTEAFFGQGTRLTVV.

This clonotype was observed a few times. The chain combines TRBV5-1 with TRBJ2-5; D unclear. Looked up from germline, CDR1 is SGHRS and CDR2 is YFSETQ. Between the trimmed V and J ends, which lost 0 bases and 1 base, there was a span of 7 bases. The CDR3 runs to 14 residues. The CDR3 reads CASSLAWIQETQYF. The CDR3 DNA is TGCGCCAGCAGCTTGGCCTGGATCCAAGAGACCCAGTACTTC.

The CDR3 region has the DNA TGTGCCAGCAGCCCCCAGGGTGGGGAAGCTTTCTTT. Its protein product is CASSPQGGEAFF. The chain employs TRBV4-2 and TRBJ1-1; TRBD1 might be the D (5 bases). CDR1 is LGHNA, CDR2 YNFKEQ, per germline. V was shortened by 4 bases and J by 8 bases, with 11 bases between the two germline ends. The CDR3 extends over 12 amino acids.

The chain carries TRBV20-1 and TRBJ2-1; D is unresolved. With 1 base removed from V and 1 base from J, the gap between germline ends came to 14 bases. The CDR3 is 16 amino acids. Germline lookup yields CDR1 DFQATT and CDR2 SNEGSKA (reference sequence). In DNA form, the CDR3 reads TGCAGTGCTAGAGTTGAGGCAGAACTTTCCTACAATGAGCAGTTCTTC. It yields the protein CSARVEAELSYNEQFF.

CDR3 region: CATSDLKVGGFNYGYTF. CDR3 coding DNA: TGTGCCACCAGTGATTTGAAAGTAGGGGGATTTAACTATGGCTACACCTTC. The chain has TRBV24-1 and TRBJ1-2; tentatively, D is TRBD1 (6 bases). From germline, CDR1 is KGHDR and CDR2 SFDVKD. Trimming left V 0 bases short and J 1 base short, with 14 bases between. The CDR3 loop spans 17 amino acids.

This chain uses TRBV6-1 with TRBJ2-5; 7 bases agree with TRBD2. The germline CDR1 and CDR2 sequences are MNHNS and SASEGT. V lost 8 bases to trimming and J lost 4 bases; unmatched junction nucleotides: 13. This CDR3 has 15 residues. The CDR3 protein is CASGFGWGGVETQYF. DNA for the CDR3: TGTGCCAGCGGCTTCGGATGGGGGGGAGTAGAGACCCAGTACTTC.

The rearrangement uses TRBV7-9 and TRBJ1-6; TRBD1 agrees at 9 bases. Germline CDR1 reads SEHNR; CDR2 reads FQNEAQ (reference sequence). This CDR3 has 15 amino acids. Germline trimming cut 1 base from V and 9 bases from J; bases unmatched to any gene: 4. This CDR3 is CASSLGGTGSSPLHF. The DNA of the CDR3 is TGTGCCAGCAGCTTAGGAGGGACAGGGAGTTCACCCCTCCACTTT.

The chain couples TRBV6-5 to TRBJ1-5; 8 bases map to TRBD1. Germline values: CDR1 MNHEY, CDR2 SVGAGI. The CDR3 runs to 14 residues. J lost 7 bases, V lost 2 bases, and 4 bases had no gene match. The CDR3 DNA reads as TGTGCCAGCAGTTACCCAGGGGGCCACCAGCCCCAGCATTTT. This gives the protein CASSYPGGHQPQHF.

This clonotype was counted only a few times. V gene TRBV28 combines with J gene TRBJ2-4; TRBD2 matches at 12 bases. The germline gives CDR1 MDHEN, CDR2 SYDVKM. This CDR3 has 13 amino acids. V trimming: 11 bases; J trimming: 7 bases; junction bases outside the gene matches: 6. The CDR3 protein is CAALAGGRNIQYF. The CDR3 DNA is TGTGCCGCACTAGCGGGGGGCCGTAACATTCAGTACTTC.

This clonotype appeared a few times. V usage is TRBV4-1 and J usage is TRBJ2-7; TRBD2 might be the D (6 bases). V lost 4 bases and J lost 0, with 16 bases in between. Germline assignment: CDR1 MGHRA and CDR2 YSYEKL. CDR3 length: 16 amino acids. The CDR3 DNA follows: TGCGCCAGCAGCCTAGGGGAGGTCCTGAGCTCCTACGAGCAGTACTTC. It is translated as CASSLGEVLSSYEQYF.

The genes are TRBV28 and TRBJ2-1; D could derive from TRBD1 or TRBD2 (6 bases each). The germline V and J ends were trimmed by 3 bases and 0 bases, with 9 bases remaining between them. The CDR3 has 15 residues. In germline, CDR1 is MDHEN, CDR2 SYDVKM. The CDR3 region has the DNA TGTGCCAGCAGTTTCGAGGGGGGCTCCTACAATGAGCAGTTCTTC. The encoded protein is CASSFEGGSYNEQFF.

This clonotype was counted between two and nine times. The gene calls are TRBV12-3 or TRBV12-4 and TRBJ1-1, with a tentative D call TRBD1 (5 bases). V was pared by 5 bases and J by 4 bases, with 17 bases between. The CDR3 contains 15 residues. The CDR3 loop reads CASSQLGVVSTEAFF. Written as DNA, the CDR3 is TGTGCCAGCAGTCAACTAGGGGTGGTAAGCACTGAAGCTTTCTTT.

This chain joins TRBV27 and TRBJ2-3, with D possibly being TRBD1 or TRBD2 (5 bases each). The CDR3 consists of 14 residues. Trimming took off 1 base at V and 4 bases at J, with 9 bases between the two ends. Per the germline V gene, CDR1 is MNHEY and CDR2 is SMNVEV (reference sequence). CDR3 bases: TGTGCCAGCAGTTTATATGGGGACGCAGATACGCAGTATTTT. Translated: CASSLYGDADTQYF.

This clonotype was detected a few times. The V gene is TRBV20-1, the J gene TRBJ2-1; a possible D gene is TRBD2 (5 bases). With 3 bases removed from V and 3 bases from J, the gap between germline ends came to 12 bases. Germline values: CDR1 DFQATT, CDR2 SNEGSKA (reference sequence). The CDR3 runs 14 residues. CDR3 bases: TGCAGTGCTAGCTTGCAGCGGATCTACAATGAGCAGTTCTTC. Translating it yields CSASLQRIYNEQFF.